These T cell receptor beta chains were read from a single sample in a study of radiotherapy plus CTLA-4 blockade in lung cancer. Clones were read by immunoSEQ multiplex PCR, and TCRdb kept only the in-frame ones, dropping some. Altogether about 59,000 clones are present, 65% to 80% being singletons, with the ten largest covering roughly 8.7%. The sample was peripheral blood, taken from a patient treated with radiotherapy plus ipilimumab. These receptors came from a human donor with non-small cell lung cancer whose response to radiotherapy plus ipilimumab could not be evaluated. Each CDR3 is given with its conserved first and last residue. A D gene is named only where the DNA matches it firmly. Some rows mark clone size as missing; the rest say once, few, many or name a class of expanded clone.

D gene	clone size	V gene	J gene	CDR3 DNA	CDR3 protein
-	-	TRBV10-1	TRBJ2-2	TGCGCCAGCAGTGGTCTACTTGAAACCGGGGAGCTGTTTTTT	CASSGLLETGELFF
-	-	TRBV19	TRBJ2-7	TGTGCCAGTAGTATTTCTCCTTTGAACAGGCTCGAGTACGAGCAGTACTTC	CASSISPLNRLEYEQYF
-	few	TRBV6-1	TRBJ1-1	TGTGCCAGCACCCAGGGGTTCGGCGCTGAAGCTTTCTTT	CASTQGFGAEAFF
TRBD1	-	TRBV7-2	TRBJ2-6	TGTGCCAGCAGCTTAGCTGAGGTTGGACAGGGGAATGGGGCCAACGTCCTGACTTTC	CASSLAEVGQGNGANVLTF
TRBD1	-	TRBV5-8	TRBJ2-7	TGTGCCAGCAGCTTGGAAGGGACAGTCTCCTACGAGCAGTACTTC	CASSLEGTVSYEQYF
TRBD1	-	TRBV7-2	TRBJ2-5	TGTGCCAGCAGCGCCACAGGGGCAGAGACCCAGTACTTC	CASSATGAETQYF
TRBD1	-	TRBV5-1	TRBJ2-5	TGCGCCAGCAGCACGGACAGGGGGCCGGAGACCCAGTACTTC	CASSTDRGPETQYF
-	once	TRBV6-1	TRBJ2-4	TGTGCCAGCAGCCCACAGCCTTCTGAGAGCATTCAGTACTTC	CASSPQPSESIQYF
TRBD2	-	TRBV27	TRBJ2-5	TGTGCCAGCAGTTTATTGGGGGGGCAAGAGACCCAGTACTTC	CASSLLGGQETQYF
-	-	TRBV19	TRBJ1-3	TGTGCCAGTAGTATTTTTGAGGGGGCTGGAAACACCATATATTTT	CASSIFEGAGNTIYF
-	few	TRBV6-1	TRBJ2-7	TGTGCCAGCAGTACGACAGCCTACGAGCAGTACTTC	CASSTTAYEQYF
-	-	TRBV2	TRBJ2-1	TGTGCCAGCAGGGAATGGGAGGCCGGACACAATGAGCAGTTCTTC	CASREWEAGHNEQFF
-	-	TRBV19	TRBJ2-1	TGTGCCAGTAGTATCTTGTATCGGCGGTTCAACAATGAGCAGTTCTTC	CASSILYRRFNNEQFF
-	few	TRBV9	TRBJ1-6	TGTGCCAGCAGCGTAGTGAGCGATTGGAATTCACCCCTCCACTTT	CASSVVSDWNSPLHF
TRBD2	few	TRBV5-6	TRBJ2-7	TGTGCCAGCAGCGGGACTAGCTCCTACGAGCAGTACTTC	CASSGTSSYEQYF
TRBD2	-	TRBV4-1	TRBJ2-3	TGCGCCAGCAGCCAAAGTCCGGCAGCGGGAGTGGCAGATACGCAGTATTTT	CASSQSPAAGVADTQYF
-	-	TRBV11-3	TRBJ2-1	TGTGCCAGCAGCCCGAGATGGGGGGGGGCCGGGAGTGAGCAGTTCTTC	CASSPRWGGAGSEQFF
TRBD1	-	TRBV9	TRBJ1-5	TGTGCCAGCGCATGGGGACAGAATTTCAATCAGCCCCAGCATTTT	CASAWGQNFNQPQHF
TRBD1	-	TRBV6-5	TRBJ2-7	TGTGCCAGCAGCCTTGACAGGGATTTATACTACGAGCAGTACTTC	CASSLDRDLYYEQYF
-	few	TRBV6-1	TRBJ2-3	TGTGCCAGCAGGGATAGCGGTTACACAGATACGCAGTATTTT	CASRDSGYTDTQYF
TRBD1	many	TRBV11-1	TRBJ1-1	TGTGCCAGCAGCCCTGACAGGGTGAACACTGAAGCTTTCTTT	CASSPDRVNTEAFF
TRBD1	few	TRBV12-5	TRBJ2-5	TGTGCTAGTGGGAGGGGACAGGGGGTTGGAGAGACCCAGTACTTC	CASGRGQGVGETQYF
-	medium-sized	TRBV7-6	TRBJ1-3	TGTGCCAGCAGCCCTGAGCCGAGCTCTGGAAACACCATATATTTT	CASSPEPSSGNTIYF
-	few	TRBV10-3	TRBJ1-1	TGTGCCATCAGTGAACGGGGACAGAACACTGAAGCTTTCTTT	CAISERGQNTEAFF
-	-	TRBV11-3	TRBJ2-7	TGTGCCAGCAGGGAACAGGCACCCTACGAGCAGTACTTC	CASREQAPYEQYF
-	once	TRBV29-1	TRBJ2-1	TGCACCTTTGAGGGGCACGTAAGAACAGAGCAGTTCTTC	CTFEGHVRTEQFF
-	few	TRBV11-3	TRBJ1-1	TGTGCCAGCAGCTCCCACTTGCTGAACACTGAAGCTTTCTTT	CASSSHLLNTEAFF
TRBD1	few	TRBV15	TRBJ2-5	TGTGCCACCAGCAGACGTGGACAGGGCGGAGAGACCCAGTACTTC	CATSRRGQGGETQYF
-	-	TRBV15	TRBJ2-7	TGTGCCACCCAAAGCCCGGGAGATTCCTACGAGCAGTACTTC	CATQSPGDSYEQYF
TRBD1	-	TRBV7-9	TRBJ2-1	TGTGCCAGCAGCTCGGGACAGACAGGCCTTCTCTACAATGAGCAGTTCTTC	CASSSGQTGLLYNEQFF
TRBD1	-	TRBV30	TRBJ2-5	TGTGCCTGGAGCCGGGACAGGGGGAACCAGGAGACCCAGTACTTC	CAWSRDRGNQETQYF
-	few	TRBV6-1	TRBJ2-7	TGTGCCAGCAGTGTTGGCCTAGCGTTCTACGAGCAGTACTTC	CASSVGLAFYEQYF
-	-	TRBV27	TRBJ1-1	TGTGCCAGCAGTAACTGGAACACTGAAGCTTTCTTT	CASSNWNTEAFF
-	-	TRBV5-8	TRBJ2-1	TGTGCCAGCAGCTTGGGTGGGGCTGGAGATGAGCAGTTCTTC	CASSLGGAGDEQFF
-	-	TRBV6-1	TRBJ1-3	TGTGCCAGCCGGGGGGCCAGCTCTGGAAACACCATATATTTT	CASRGASSGNTIYF
TRBD2	-	TRBV5-1	TRBJ2-5	TGCGCCAGCAGCTTCGGACTAGCGGGAGACCTTCTTCACCAAGAGACCCAGTACTTC	CASSFGLAGDLLHQETQYF
-	-	TRBV5-1	TRBJ1-2	TGCGCCAGCAGCTTGGCCGAAAAGGGGGACTATGGCTACACCTTC	CASSLAEKGDYGYTF
TRBD2	once	TRBV7-2	TRBJ2-1	TGTGCCAGCAGCTGGGCTCCGGGACTAGCGGACAATGAGCAGTTCTTC	CASSWAPGLADNEQFF
-	-	TRBV5-1	TRBJ2-7	TGCGCCAGCATAGGGGAACCCTACGAGCAGTACTTC	CASIGEPYEQYF
-	-	TRBV27	TRBJ2-3	TGTGCCAGCAGTCTCAGCTTAGTGGGCGGGACCCTCCCCAGCACAGATACGCAGTATTTT	CASSLSLVGGTLPSTDTQYF
-	-	TRBV19	TRBJ1-2	TGTGCCAGTAGTATCGGGAGGGACCTCAGTGGCTACACCTTC	CASSIGRDLSGYTF
-	few	TRBV11-2	TRBJ2-7	TGTGCCAGCAGCTTGCAGGGCCCCTACGAGCAGTACTTC	CASSLQGPYEQYF
-	-	TRBV11-2	TRBJ2-1	TGTGCCAGCAGCTTAGACCGGGAATCGAATGAGCAGTTCTTC	CASSLDRESNEQFF